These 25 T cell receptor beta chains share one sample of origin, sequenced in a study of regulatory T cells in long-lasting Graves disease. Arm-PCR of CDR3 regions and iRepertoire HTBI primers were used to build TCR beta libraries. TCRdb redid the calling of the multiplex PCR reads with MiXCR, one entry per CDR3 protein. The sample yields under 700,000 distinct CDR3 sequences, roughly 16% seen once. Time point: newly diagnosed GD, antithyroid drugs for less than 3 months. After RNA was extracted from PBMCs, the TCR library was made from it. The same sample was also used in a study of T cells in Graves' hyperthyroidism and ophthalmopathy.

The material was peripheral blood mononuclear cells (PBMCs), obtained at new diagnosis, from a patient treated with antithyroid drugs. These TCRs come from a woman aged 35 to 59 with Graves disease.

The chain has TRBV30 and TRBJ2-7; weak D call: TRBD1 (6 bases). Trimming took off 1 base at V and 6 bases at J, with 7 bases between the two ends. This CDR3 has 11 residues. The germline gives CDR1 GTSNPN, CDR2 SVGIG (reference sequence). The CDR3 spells CAWSGGGEQYF. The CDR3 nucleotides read TGTGCCTGGAGTGGAGGGGGCGAGCAGTACTTC.

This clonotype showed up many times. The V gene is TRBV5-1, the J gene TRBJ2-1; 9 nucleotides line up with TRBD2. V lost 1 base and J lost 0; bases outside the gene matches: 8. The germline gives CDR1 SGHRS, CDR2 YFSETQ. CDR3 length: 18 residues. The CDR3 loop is CASSLRLAALSSYNEQFF. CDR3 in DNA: TGCGCCAGCAGCTTGAGACTAGCGGCCTTAAGCTCCTACAATGAGCAGTTCTTC.

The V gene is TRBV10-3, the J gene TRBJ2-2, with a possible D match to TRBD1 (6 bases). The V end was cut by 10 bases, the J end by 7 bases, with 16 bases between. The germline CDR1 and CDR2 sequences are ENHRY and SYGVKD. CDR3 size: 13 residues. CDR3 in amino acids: CATRDIGNGELFF. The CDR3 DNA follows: TGTGCCACACGGGACATTGGGAACGGGGAGCTGTTTTTT.

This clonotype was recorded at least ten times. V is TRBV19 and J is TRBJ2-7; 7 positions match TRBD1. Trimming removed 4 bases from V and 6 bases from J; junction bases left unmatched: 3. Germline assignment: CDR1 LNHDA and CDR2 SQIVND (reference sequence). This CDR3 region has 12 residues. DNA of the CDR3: TGTGCCAGTAGTAAACAGGGGAGCGAGCAGTACTTC. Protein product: CASSKQGSEQYF.

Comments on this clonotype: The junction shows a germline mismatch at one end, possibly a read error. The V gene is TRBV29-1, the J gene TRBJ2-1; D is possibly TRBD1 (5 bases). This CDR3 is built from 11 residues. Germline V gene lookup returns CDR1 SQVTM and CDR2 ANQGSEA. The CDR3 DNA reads TGCAGCGTTGACAGGGTAGACGAGCAGCTCTTC. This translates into CSVDRVDEQLF.

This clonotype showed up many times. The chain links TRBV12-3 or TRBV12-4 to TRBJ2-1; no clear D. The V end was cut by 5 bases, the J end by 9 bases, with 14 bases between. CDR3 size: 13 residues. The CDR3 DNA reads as TGTGCCAGCAGTCCATCCTCGGGCAGTGAGCAGTTCTTC. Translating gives CASSPSSGSEQFF.

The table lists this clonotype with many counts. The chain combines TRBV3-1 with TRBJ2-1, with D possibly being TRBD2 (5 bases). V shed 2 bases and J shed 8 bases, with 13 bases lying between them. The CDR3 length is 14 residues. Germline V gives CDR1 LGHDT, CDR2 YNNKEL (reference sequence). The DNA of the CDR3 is TGTGCCAGCAGCCAATGGCGCGAGGGCGATGAGCAGTTCTTC. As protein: CASSQWREGDEQFF.

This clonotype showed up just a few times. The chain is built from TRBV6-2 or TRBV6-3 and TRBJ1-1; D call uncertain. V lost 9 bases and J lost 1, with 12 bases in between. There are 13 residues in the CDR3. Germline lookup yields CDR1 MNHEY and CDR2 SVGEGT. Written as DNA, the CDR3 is TGTGCCAGGACCCCAAGACAGAACACTGAAGCTTTCTTT. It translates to CARTPRQNTEAFF.

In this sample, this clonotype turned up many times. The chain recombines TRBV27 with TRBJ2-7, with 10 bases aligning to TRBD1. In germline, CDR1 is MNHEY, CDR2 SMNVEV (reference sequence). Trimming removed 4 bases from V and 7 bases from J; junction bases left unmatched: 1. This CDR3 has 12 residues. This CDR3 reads CASSWTGGEQYF. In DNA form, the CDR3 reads TGTGCCAGCAGTTGGACAGGGGGGGAGCAGTACTTC.

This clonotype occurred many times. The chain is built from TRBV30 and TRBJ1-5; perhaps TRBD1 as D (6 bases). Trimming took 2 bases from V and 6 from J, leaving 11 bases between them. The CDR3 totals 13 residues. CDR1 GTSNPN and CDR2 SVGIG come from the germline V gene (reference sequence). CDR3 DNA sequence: TGTGCCTGGAGTTCAGGGGCAGGTCAGCCCCAGCATTTT. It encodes CAWSSGAGQPQHF.

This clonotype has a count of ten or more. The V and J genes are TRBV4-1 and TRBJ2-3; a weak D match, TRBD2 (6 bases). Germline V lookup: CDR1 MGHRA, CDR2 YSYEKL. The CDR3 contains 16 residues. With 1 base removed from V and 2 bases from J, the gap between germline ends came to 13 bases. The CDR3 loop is CASSQGWGDPTDTQYF. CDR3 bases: TGCGCCAGCAGCCAAGGGTGGGGGGACCCCACAGATACGCAGTATTTT.

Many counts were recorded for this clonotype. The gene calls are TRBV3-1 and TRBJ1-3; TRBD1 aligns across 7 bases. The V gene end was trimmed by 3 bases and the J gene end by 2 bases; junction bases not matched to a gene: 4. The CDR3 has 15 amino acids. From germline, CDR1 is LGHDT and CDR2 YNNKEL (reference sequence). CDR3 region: CASSQTGTAGNTIYF. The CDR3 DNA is TGTGCCAGCAGCCAGACGGGGACAGCTGGAAACACCATATATTTT.

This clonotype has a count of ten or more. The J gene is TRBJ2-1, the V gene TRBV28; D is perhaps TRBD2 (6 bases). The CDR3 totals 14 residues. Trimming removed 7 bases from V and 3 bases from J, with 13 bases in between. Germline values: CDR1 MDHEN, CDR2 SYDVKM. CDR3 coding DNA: TGTGCCAGCACCCAATTCGGGGGCTACAATGAGCAGTTCTTC. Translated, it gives CASTQFGGYNEQFF.

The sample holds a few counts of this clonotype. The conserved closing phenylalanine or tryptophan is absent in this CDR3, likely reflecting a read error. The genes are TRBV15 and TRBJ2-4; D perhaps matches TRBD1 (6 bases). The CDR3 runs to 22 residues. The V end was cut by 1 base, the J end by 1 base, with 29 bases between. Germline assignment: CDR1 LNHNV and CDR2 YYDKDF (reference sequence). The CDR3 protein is CATSRVMALAGDPSLAKNIQYL. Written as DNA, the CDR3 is TGTGCCACCAGCAGAGTGATGGCCCTGGCAGGGGACCCCAGCCTGGCCAAAAACATTCAGTACCTC.

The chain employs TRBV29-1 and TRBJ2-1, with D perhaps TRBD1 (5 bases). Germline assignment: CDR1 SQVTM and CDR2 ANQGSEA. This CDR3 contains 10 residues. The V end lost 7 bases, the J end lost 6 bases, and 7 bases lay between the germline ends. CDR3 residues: CSAGFNEQFF. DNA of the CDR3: TGCAGCGCAGGGTTCAATGAGCAGTTCTTC.

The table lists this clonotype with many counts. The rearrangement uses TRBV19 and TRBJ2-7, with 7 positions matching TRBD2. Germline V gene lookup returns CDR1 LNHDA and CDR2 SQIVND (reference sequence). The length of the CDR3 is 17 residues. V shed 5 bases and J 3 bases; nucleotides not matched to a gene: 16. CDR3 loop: CASSRVGTGTKIYEQYF. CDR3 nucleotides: TGTGCCAGTAGTCGAGTAGGTACCGGGACTAAAATCTACGAGCAGTACTTC.

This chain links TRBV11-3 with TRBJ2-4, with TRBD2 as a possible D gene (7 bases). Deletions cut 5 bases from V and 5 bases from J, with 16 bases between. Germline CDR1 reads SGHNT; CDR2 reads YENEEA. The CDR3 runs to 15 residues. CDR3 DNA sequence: TGTGCCAGCAGCCCCCATCGGGGGGCCCAAAACATTCAGTACTTC. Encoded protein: CASSPHRGAQNIQYF.

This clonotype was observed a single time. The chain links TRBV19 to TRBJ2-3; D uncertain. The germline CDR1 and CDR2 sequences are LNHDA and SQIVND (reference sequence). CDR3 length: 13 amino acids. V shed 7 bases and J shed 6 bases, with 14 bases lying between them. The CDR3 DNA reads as TGTGCCAGTAAAAGGGTTGGCCAGGATACGCAGTATTTT. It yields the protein CASKRVGQDTQYF.

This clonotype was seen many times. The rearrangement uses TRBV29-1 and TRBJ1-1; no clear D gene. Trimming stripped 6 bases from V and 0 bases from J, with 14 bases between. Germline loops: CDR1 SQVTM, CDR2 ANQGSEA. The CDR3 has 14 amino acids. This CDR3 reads CSVERRLMNTEAFF. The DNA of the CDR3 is TGCAGCGTCGAGCGGAGACTTATGAACACTGAAGCTTTCTTT.

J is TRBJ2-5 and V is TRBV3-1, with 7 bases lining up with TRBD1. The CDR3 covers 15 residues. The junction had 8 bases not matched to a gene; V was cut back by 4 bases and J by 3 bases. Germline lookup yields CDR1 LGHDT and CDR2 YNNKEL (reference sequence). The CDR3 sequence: CASSLRRDREETQYF. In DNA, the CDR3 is TGTGCCAGCAGCCTTCGGCGCGACAGGGAAGAGACCCAGTACTTC.

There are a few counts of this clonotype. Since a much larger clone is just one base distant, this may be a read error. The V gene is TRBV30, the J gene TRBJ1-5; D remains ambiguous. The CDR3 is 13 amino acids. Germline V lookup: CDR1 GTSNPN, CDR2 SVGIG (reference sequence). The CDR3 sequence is CAWSAYSNQPRHF. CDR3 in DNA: TGTGCCTGGAGTGCTTATAGCAATCAGCCCCGGCATTTT.

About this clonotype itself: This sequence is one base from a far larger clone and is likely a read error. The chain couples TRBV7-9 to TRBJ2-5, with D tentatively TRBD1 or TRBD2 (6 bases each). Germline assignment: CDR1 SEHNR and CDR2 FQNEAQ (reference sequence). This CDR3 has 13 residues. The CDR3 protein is CASEGGFQETRYF. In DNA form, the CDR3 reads TGTGCCAGCGAAGGGGGGTTCCAAGAGACCCGGTACTTC.

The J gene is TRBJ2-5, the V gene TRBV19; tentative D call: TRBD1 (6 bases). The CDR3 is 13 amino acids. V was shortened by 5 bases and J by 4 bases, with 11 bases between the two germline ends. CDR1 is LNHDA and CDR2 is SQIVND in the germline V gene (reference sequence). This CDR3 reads CASSGGIRETQYF. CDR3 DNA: TGTGCCAGTAGTGGGGGCATAAGAGAGACCCAGTACTTC.

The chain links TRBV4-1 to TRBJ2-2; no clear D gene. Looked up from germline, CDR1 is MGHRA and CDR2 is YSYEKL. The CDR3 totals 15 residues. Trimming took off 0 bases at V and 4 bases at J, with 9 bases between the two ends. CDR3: CASSQEFRSTGELFF. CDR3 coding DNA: TGCGCCAGCAGCCAAGAGTTTCGGTCCACCGGGGAGCTGTTTTTT.

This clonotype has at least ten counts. The CDR3 sequence: CASSEAQQGEKLFF. For the CDR3, the DNA is TGTGCCAGCAGTGAAGCCCAACAGGGCGAAAAACTGTTTTTT. This rearrangement joins TRBV2 to TRBJ1-4; maybe TRBD1 (6 bases). V was shortened by 0 bases and J by 8 bases, with 10 bases between the two germline ends. The CDR3 has 14 amino acids. CDR1 SNHLY and CDR2 FYNNEI come from the germline V gene.